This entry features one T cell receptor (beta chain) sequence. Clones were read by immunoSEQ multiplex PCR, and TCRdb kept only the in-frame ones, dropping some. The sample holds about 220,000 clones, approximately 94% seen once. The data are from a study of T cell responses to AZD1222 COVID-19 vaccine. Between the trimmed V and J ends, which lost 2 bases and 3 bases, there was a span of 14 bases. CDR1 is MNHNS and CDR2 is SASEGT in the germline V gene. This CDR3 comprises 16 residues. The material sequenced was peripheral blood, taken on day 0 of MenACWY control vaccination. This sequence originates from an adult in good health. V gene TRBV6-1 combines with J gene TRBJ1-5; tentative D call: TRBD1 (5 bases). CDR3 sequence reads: CASSEIGRGPNQPQHF. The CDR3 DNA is TGTGCCAGCAGTGAAATTGGGCGGGGCCCCAATCAGCCCCAGCATTTT.